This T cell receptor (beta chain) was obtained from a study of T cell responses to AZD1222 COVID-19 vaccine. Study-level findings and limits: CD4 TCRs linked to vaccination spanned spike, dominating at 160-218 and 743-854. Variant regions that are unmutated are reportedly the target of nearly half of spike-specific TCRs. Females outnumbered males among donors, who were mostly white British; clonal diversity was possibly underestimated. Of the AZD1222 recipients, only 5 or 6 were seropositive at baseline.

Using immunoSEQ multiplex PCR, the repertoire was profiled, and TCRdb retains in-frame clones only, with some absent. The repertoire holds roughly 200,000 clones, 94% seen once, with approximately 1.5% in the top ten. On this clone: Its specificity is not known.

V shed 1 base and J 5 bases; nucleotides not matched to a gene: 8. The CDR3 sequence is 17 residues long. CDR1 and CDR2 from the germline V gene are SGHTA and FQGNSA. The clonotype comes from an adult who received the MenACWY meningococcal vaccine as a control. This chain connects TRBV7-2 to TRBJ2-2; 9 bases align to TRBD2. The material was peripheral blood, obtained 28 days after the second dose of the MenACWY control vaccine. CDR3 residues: CASSLVAGASGTGELFF. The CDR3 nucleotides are TGTGCCAGCAGCTTAGTAGCGGGGGCCTCGGGGACCGGGGAGCTGTTTTTT.